One T cell receptor (beta chain) is described in this entry. Its specificity is unknown. The data derive from a study of cytomegalovirus exposure and HLA in healthy donors. Whole-study context: Earlier, 95 million to 120 million unique TCR beta sequences were recovered from approximately 180 million T cells by an analysis. HLA-typed donors were the source of about 85 million unique TCRs, which an early data release held. General study findings and limits: In a later analysis, at a false discovery rate of 0.05, roughly 17,000 TCR beta sequences matched HLA alleles. Researchers reported that three CMV-associated chains were confirmed in vitro as CMV antigen-specific.

Use of 60 Vbeta and 13 Jbeta primers characterized the PCR. Clones were sequenced by immunoSEQ multiplex PCR, and TCRdb holds only the in-frame ones, with some missing. The sample holds some 140,000 clones, under 85% seen once. The germline V and J ends were trimmed by 8 bases and 4 bases, with 8 bases remaining between them. Germline V gives CDR1 MNHEY, CDR2 SVGAGI. This CDR3 is 11 amino acids long. The gene calls are TRBV6-5 and TRBJ1-2; D gene unclear. Sequencing input: PBMCs. This TCR came from a man aged 18 to 29 in good health and CMV-seronegative. The CDR3 protein is CASGNSYGYTF. For the CDR3, the DNA is TGTGCCAGCGGAAACAGCTATGGCTACACCTTC.